The clone carrying this T cell receptor beta chain was counted a few times. Its antigen is not known. With 4 bases removed from V and 4 bases from J, the gap between germline ends came to 10 bases. Germline V gene sequence: CDR1 LGHDT, CDR2 YNNKEL (reference sequence). This CDR3 spans 13 amino acids. The data were taken from a study of T cell repertoires in cytomegalovirus infection. For the study at large: Signatures in public TCR beta sequences pointed to both CMV infection and matching HLA type. Study observations and caveats: Dominant in the ex vivo response were TCR beta clonotypes restricted by HLA-C and specific for CMV. Summed frequency of public TCR beta families distinguished CMV carriers with the relevant HLA.

TCRdb itself ran the reads through MiXCR, one entry per CDR3 protein. This table holds about 110,000 distinct CDR3 sequences, around 45% found once. The receptor was isolated from a human donor in good health (CMV status not recorded). Some clones in this sample may be carry-over from other donors' samples. Material: CD8+ T cells from cultured PBMCs, obtained from culture after CMV antigen stimulation. The chain has TRBV3-1 and TRBJ1-1; D unclear. CDR3 in DNA: TGTGCCAGCAGCCGAGAGGCAGCCACTGAAGCTTTCTTT. Its protein is CASSREAATEAFF.